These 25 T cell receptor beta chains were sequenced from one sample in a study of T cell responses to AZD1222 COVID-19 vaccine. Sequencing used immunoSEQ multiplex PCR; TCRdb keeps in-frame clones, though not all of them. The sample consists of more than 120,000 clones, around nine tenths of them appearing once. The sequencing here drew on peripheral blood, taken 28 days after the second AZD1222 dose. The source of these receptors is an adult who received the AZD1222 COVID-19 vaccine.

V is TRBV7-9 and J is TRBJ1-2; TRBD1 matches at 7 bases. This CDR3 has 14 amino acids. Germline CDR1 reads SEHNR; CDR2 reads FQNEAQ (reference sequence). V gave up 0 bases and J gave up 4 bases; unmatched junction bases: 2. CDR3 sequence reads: CASSLAGQAYGYTF. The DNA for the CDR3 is TGTGCCAGCAGCTTAGCAGGACAGGCCTATGGCTACACCTTC.

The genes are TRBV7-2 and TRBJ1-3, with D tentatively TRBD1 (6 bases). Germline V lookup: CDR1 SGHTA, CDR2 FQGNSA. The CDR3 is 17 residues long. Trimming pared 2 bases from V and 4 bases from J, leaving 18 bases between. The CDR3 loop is CASSLKEPGAGGNTIYF. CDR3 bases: TGTGCCAGCAGCTTAAAAGAGCCAGGGGCGGGAGGAAACACCATATATTTT.

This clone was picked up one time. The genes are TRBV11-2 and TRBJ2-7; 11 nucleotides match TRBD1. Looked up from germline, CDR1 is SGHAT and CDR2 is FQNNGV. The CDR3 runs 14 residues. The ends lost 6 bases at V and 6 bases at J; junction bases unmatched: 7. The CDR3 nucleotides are TGTGCCAGCAGTTTCCTCGGGACAGGGGGCGAGCAGTACTTC. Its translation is CASSFLGTGGEQYF.

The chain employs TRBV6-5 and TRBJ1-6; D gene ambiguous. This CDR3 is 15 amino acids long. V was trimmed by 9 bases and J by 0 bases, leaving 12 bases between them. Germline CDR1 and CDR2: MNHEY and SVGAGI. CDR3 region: CASEKSSSYNSPLHF. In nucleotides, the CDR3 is TGTGCCAGTGAAAAGTCCAGCTCCTATAATTCACCCCTCCACTTT.

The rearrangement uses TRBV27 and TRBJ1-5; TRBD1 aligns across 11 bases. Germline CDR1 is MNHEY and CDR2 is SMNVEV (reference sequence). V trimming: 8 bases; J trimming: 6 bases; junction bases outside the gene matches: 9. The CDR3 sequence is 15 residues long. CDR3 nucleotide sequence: TGTGCCAGCTCCTCCGGGACAGGGGGTTCTCAGCCCCAGCATTTT. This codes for CASSSGTGGSQPQHF.

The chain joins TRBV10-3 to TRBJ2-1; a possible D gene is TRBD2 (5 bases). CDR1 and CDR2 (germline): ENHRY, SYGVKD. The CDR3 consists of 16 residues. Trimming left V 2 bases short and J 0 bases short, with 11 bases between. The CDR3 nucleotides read TGTGCCATCAGTGAGCCGGGATCGAGCTCCTACAATGAGCAGTTCTTC. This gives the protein CAISEPGSSSYNEQFF.

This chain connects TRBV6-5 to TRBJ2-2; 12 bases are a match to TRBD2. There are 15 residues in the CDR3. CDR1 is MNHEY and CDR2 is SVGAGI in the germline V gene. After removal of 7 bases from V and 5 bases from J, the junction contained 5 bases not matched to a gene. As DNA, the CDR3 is TGTGCCAGCATACCGACTAGCGGGAGAACCGGGGAGCTGTTTTTT. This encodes CASIPTSGRTGELFF.

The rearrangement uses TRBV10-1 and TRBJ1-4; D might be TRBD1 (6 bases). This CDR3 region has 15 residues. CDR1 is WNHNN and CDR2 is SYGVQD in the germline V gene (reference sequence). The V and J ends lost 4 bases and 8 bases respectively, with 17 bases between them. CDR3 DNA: TGCGCCAGCAGTGCCTCAGGACAGCCCGGAGAAAAACTGTTTTTT. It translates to CASSASGQPGEKLFF.

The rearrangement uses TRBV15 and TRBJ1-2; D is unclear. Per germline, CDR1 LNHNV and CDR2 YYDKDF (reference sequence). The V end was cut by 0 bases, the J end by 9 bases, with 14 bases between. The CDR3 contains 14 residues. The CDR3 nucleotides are TGTGCCACCAGCAGAGATCGGATTGGTCCGAGCTACACCTTC. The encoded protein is CATSRDRIGPSYTF.

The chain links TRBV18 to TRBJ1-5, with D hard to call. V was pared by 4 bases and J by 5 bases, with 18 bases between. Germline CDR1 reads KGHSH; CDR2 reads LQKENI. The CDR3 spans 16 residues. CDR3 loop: CASSLASWAVDQPQHF. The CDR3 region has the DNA TGTGCCAGCTCACTAGCCTCCTGGGCGGTTGATCAGCCCCAGCATTTT. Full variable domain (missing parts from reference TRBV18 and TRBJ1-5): NAGVMQNPRHLVRRRGQEARLRCSPMKGHSHVYWYRQLPEEGLKFMVYLQKENIIDESGMPKERFSAEFPKEGPSILRIQQVVRGDSAAYFCASSLASWAVDQPQHFGDGTRLSIL.

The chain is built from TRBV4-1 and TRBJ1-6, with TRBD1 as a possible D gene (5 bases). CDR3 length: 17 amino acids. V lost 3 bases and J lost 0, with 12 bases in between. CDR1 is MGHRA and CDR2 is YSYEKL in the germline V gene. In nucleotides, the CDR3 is TGCGCCAGCAGCCAGATGGGGGGATTCTCCTATAATTCACCCCTCCACTTT. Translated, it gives CASSQMGGFSYNSPLHF.

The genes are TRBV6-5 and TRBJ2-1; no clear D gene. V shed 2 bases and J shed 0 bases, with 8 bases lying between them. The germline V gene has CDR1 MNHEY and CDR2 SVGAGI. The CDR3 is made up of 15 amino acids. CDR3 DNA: TGTGCCAGCAGTTACGAGGCCAGCTCCTACAATGAGCAGTTCTTC. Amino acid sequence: CASSYEASSYNEQFF.

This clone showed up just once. The CDR3 coding sequence is TGTGCCAGCTCACCCCAATCCCGGACAAAGAACACTGAAGCTTTCTTT. Protein product: CASSPQSRTKNTEAFF. The chain recombines TRBV18 with TRBJ1-1, with D maybe TRBD1 (5 bases). Germline V gene lookup returns CDR1 KGHSH and CDR2 LQKENI. Trimming left V 3 bases short and J 1 base short, with 15 bases between. The CDR3 totals 16 residues.

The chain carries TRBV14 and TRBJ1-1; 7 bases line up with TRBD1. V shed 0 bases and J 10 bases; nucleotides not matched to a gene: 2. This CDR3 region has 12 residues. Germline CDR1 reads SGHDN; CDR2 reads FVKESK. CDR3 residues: CASSQEGGGAFF. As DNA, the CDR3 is TGTGCCAGCAGCCAAGAAGGGGGCGGAGCTTTCTTT.

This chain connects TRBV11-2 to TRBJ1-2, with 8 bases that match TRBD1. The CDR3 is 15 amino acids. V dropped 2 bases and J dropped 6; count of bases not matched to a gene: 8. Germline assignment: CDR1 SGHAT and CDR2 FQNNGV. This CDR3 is CASSLNRGEVDGYTF. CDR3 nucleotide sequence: TGTGCCAGCAGCTTAAACAGGGGGGAGGTGGATGGCTACACCTTC.

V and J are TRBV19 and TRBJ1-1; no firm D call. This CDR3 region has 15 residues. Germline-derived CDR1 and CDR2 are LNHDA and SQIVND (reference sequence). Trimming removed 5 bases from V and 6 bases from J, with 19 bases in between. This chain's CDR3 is CASSSLFKKVAEAFF. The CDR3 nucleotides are TGTGCCAGTAGTTCCCTCTTTAAGAAAGTCGCTGAAGCTTTCTTT.

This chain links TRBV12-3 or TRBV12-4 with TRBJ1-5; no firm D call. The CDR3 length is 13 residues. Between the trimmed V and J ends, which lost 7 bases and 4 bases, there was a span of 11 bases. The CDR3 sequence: CASTGTPNQPQHF. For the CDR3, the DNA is TGTGCCAGCACCGGAACACCGAATCAGCCCCAGCATTTT.

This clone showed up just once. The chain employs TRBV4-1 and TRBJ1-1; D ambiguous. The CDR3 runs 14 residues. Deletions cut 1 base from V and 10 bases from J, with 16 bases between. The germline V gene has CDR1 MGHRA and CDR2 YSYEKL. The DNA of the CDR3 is TGCGCCAGCAGCCAAGTAGTCGGATCCGGGGTAGCTTTCTTT. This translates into CASSQVVGSGVAFF.

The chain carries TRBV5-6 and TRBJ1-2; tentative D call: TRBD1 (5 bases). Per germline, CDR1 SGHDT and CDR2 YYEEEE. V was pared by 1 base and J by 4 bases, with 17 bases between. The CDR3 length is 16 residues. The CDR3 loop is CASSLMGTAGGYGYTF. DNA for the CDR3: TGTGCCAGCAGCTTGATGGGGACCGCCGGGGGCTATGGCTACACCTTC.

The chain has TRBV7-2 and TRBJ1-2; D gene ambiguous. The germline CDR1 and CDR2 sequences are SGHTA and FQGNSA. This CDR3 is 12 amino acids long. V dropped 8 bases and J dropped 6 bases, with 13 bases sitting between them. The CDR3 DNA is TGTGCCAGCCCCCAGGAAACGGATGGCTACACCTTC. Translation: CASPQETDGYTF.

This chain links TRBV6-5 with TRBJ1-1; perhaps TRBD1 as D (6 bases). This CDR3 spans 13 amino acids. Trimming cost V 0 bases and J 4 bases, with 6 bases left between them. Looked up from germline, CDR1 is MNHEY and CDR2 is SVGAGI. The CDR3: CASSYSDSTEAFF. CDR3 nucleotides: TGTGCCAGCAGTTACTCGGACAGCACTGAAGCTTTCTTT.

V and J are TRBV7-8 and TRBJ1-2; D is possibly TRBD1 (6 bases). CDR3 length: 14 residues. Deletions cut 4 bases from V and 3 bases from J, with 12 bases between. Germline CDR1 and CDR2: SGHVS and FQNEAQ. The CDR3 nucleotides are TGTGCCAGCAGCTCCTTGGGGGCCCACTATGGCTACACCTTC. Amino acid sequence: CASSSLGAHYGYTF.

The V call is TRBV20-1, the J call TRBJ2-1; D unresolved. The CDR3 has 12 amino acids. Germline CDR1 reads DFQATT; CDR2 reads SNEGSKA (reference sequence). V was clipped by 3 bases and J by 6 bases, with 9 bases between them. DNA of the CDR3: TGCAGTGCTAGTGGAGAAGCCAATGAGCAGTTCTTC. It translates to CSASGEANEQFF.

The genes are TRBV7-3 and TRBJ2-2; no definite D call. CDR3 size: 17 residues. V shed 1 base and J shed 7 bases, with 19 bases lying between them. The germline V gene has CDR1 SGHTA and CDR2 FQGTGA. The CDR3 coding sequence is TGTGCCAGCAGCTTAATTGGCTCCCCGCCGCGGATCGGGGAGCTGTTTTTT. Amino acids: CASSLIGSPPRIGELFF.

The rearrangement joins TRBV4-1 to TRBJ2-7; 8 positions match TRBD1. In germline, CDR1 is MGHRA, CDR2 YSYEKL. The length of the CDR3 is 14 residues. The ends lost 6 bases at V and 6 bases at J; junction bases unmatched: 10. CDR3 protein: CASRGTGGFREQYV. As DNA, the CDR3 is TGCGCCAGCAGGGGCACAGGGGGGTTTCGCGAGCAGTACGTC.